This T cell receptor (beta chain) was documented in a study of neurological immune-mediated disorders. TCRdb itself ran the 5' RACE reads through MiXCR, one entry per CDR3 protein. Of around 25,000 distinct CDR3 sequences in the sample, roughly 21% were seen once. Volunteers at a blood bank in Maryland, USA, were the healthy controls. The unsorted libraries were produced from 2 million PBMCs held at -80 C. Findings and limits, study-wide: HTLV-1-associated myelopathy showed the most TCR clonal expansion; multiple sclerosis the least, below healthy controls. Private repertoires in all groups were suggested by the finding that expanded clones across subjects shared no CDR3 amino acid sequences.

Germline V CDR1 and CDR2: SGHVS, FNYEAQ. CDR3 length: 19 residues. The ends were cut back, 1 base at V and 1 base at J, with 22 bases in the middle. This clonotype was counted at least ten times. What it recognizes is unknown. The receptor was isolated from a woman aged 55-75 years in good health. The chain uses TRBV7-6 and TRBJ2-5; no clear D. Sequences were obtained from PBMCs. Here the CDR3 DNA reads TGTGCCAGCAGCTTAGTAGCCCCGACTCTTTATGGGGTCCAAGAGACCCAGTACTTC. It is translated as CASSLVAPTLYGVQETQYF.